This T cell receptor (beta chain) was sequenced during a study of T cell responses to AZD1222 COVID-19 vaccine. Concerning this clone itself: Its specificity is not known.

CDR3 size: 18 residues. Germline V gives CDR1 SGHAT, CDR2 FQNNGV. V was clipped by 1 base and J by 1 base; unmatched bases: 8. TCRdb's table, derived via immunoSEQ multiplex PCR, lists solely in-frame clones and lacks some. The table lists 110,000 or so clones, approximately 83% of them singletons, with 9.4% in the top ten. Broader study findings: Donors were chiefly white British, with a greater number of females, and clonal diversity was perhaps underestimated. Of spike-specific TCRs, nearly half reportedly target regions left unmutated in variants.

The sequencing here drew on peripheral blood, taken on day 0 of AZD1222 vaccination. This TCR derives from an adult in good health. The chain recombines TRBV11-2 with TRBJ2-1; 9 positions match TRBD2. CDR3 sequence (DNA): TGTGCCAGCAGCTTAGGCCCAATAGCGGGAGCTTCCTACAATGAGCAGTTCTTC. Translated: CASSLGPIAGASYNEQFF.